This TCR beta chain was profiled in a study of blood T cell repertoires in COVID-19. Study in general: Samples taken during acute and convalescent COVID-19 were collected in the United States, Italy and Spain. PBMCs, B-cell-depleted T cells, or T cells were the source of the cDNA or gDNA that made up the material.

A few counts support this clone. The authors' processing: Researchers report that nucleated cell counts were estimated from reference gene primer amplification. Profiled with immunoSEQ multiplex PCR; TCRdb holds only in-frame clones, not every one. V and J calls and clone size are as listed in that table; D and trimming were resolved from the DNA. This sample has about 220,000 clones; approximately 84% occur once, and the top ten carry around 2.8%. Germline V gene data show CDR1 as MNHEY and CDR2 as SMNVEV (reference sequence). With V trimmed by 6 bases and J by 0 bases, 2 bases remained unmatched. The CDR3 runs to 15 residues.

The sequenced material came from peripheral blood. The chain has TRBV27 and TRBJ2-6, with 7 nucleotides matching TRBD2. The receptor was derived from a woman younger than 45 who had recovered from COVID-19. CDR3 sequence: CASRGGYSGANVLTF. The CDR3 DNA sequence: TGTGCCAGCAGGGGAGGGTACTCTGGGGCCAACGTCCTGACTTTC.